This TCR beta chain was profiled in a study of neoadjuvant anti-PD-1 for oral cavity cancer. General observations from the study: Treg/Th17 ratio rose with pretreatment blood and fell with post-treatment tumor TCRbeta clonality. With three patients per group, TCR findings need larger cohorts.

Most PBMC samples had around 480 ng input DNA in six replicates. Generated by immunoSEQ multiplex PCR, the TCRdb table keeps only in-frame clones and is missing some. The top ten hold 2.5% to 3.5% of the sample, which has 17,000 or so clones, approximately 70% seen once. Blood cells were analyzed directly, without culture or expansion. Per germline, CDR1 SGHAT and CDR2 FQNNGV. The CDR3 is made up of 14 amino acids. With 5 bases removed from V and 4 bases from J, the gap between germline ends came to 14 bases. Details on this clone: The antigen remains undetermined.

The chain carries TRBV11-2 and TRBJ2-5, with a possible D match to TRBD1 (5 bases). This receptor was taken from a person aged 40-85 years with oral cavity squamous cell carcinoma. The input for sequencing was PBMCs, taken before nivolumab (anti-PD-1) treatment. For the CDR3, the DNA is TGTGCCAGCAGCCTATTCAGGGTTGCAGAGACCCAGTACTTC. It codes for CASSLFRVAETQYF.